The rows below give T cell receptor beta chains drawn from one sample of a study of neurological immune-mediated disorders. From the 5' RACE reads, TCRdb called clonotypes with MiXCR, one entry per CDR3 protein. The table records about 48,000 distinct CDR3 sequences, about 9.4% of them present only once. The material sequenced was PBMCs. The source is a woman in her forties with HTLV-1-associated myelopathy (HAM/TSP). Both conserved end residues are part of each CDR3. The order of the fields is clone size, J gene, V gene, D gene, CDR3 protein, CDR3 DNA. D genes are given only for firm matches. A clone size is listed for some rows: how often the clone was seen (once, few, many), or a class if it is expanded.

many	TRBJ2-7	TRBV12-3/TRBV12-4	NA	CASSFGSSYEQYF	TGTGCCAGCAGTTTTGGCAGTTCATACGAGCAGTACTTC
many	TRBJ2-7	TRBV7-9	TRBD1	CASSSGQSILGEQYF	TGTGCCAGCAGCTCGGGACAGTCTATTTTAGGTGAGCAGTACTTC
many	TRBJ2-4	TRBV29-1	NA	CSVEELNIQYF	TGCAGCGTTGAAGAGTTAAACATTCAGTACTTC
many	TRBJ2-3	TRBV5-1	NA	CASSLGQGLSTDTQYF	TGCGCCAGCAGCTTGGGTCAGGGCCTTTCTACGGATACGCAGTATTTT
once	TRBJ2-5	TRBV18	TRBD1	CASSPVPDRGLETQYF	TGTGCCAGCTCACCGGTCCCGGACAGGGGATTGGAGACCCAGTACTTC
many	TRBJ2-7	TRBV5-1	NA	CASSPPRTNGYEQYF	TGCGCCAGCAGCCCCCCCAGGACAAACGGCTACGAGCAGTACTTC
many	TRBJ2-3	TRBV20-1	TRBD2	CSAGLAGVTDTQYF	TGCAGTGCAGGACTAGCGGGGGTCACAGATACGCAGTATTTT
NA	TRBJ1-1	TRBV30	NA	CAWSNGRNTEAFF	TGTGCCTGGAGTAACGGTAGGAACACTGAAGCTTTCTTT
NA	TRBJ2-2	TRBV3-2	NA	CASSRGNTGELFF	TGTGCCAGCAGCAGAGGGAACACCGGGGAGCTGTTTTTT
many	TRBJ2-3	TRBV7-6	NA	CASSSPPTGTDTQYF	TGTGCCAGCAGCTCCCCCCCGACGGGGACAGATACGCAGTATTTT
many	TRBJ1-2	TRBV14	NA	CASSQESPRGYTF	TGTGCCAGCAGCCAAGAGAGTCCGCGAGGCTACACCTTC
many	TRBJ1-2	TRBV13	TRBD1	CASSGVDREMANYGYTF	TGTGCCAGCAGCGGCGTGGACAGGGAGATGGCTAACTATGGCTACACCTTC
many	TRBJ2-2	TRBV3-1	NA	CASSQVGTGELFF	TGTGCCAGCAGCCAAGTGGGGACCGGGGAGCTGTTTTTT
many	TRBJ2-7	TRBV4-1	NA	CASSQTPWRGWGAWIYF	TGCGCCAGCAGCCAAACCCCCTGGCGAGGCTGGGGTGCCTGGATTTACTTC
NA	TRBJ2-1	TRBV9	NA	CASSVLGGAYNEQFF	TGTGCCAGCAGCGTTTTAGGGGGGGCCTACAATGAGCAGTTCTTC
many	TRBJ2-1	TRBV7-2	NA	CASSFKLSSEQFF	TGTGCCAGCAGCTTCAAGCTGTCCAGTGAGCAGTTCTTC
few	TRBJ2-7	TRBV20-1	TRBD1	CSASGGPTPYEQYF	TGCAGTGCTTCAGGGGGACCTACACCCTACGAGCAGTACTTC
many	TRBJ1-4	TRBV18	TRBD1	CASSPSPGTGVEKLFF	TGTGCCAGCTCACCCTCCCCGGGGACAGGGGTTGAAAAACTGTTTTTT
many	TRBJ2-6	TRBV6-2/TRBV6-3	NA	CASSSAASGANVLTF	TGTGCCAGCAGTTCGGCAGCCTCTGGGGCCAACGTCCTGACTTTC
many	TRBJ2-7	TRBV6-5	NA	CASSYHSRFRTASAEQYF	TGTGCCAGCAGTTACCACTCGAGGTTTAGGACAGCTTCGGCCGAGCAGTACTTC
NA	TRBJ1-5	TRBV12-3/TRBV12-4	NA	CASPAHRENSNQPQHF	TGTGCCAGCCCGGCTCACCGGGAGAATAGCAATCAGCCCCAGCATTTT
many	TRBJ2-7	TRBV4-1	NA	CASSQEAGITYEQYF	TGCGCCAGCAGCCAAGAGGCCGGGATCACCTACGAGCAGTACTTC
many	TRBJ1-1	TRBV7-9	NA	CASSLSGSAEAFF	TGTGCCAGCAGCTTATCGGGGAGCGCTGAAGCTTTCTTT